This T cell receptor beta chain stems from a study of vaccination and CD4 T cells after COVID-19. Sequence data for DNA of cultured CD4+ T cells were generated by the Oncomine TCR Beta short-read assay. Via MiXCR, TCRdb re-called the PCR reads, giving one row per CDR3 protein. The profile shows about 22,000 distinct CDR3 sequences, under 40% of them singletons. Time point specified: late sampling 161 to 241 days after vaccination in a few convalescent patients. Described treatment: roughly 10-day PBMC culture with coronavirus spike peptide pools or control peptides (ViraFEST assay). This CDR3 contains 13 residues. V lost 1 base to trimming and J lost 3 bases, with 6 bases between them. Looked up from germline, CDR1 is SGHVS and CDR2 is FQNEAQ. Study-wide results and limits: Convalescent patients saw a median around 86% of their reactive clones show up only after vaccination.

To note about this clonotype: The antigen is not known.

The clonotype comes from a human donor who had recovered from COVID-19. The material was CD4+ T cells from blood, cultured in vitro, obtained about 7 months after SARS-CoV-2 vaccination. The chain links TRBV7-8 to TRBJ2-5, with D perhaps TRBD1 (6 bases). The CDR3 is CASSLDREETQYF. Written as DNA, the CDR3 is TGTGCCAGCAGCTTAGACAGGGAAGAGACCCAGTACTTC.